This paragraph covers one T cell receptor beta chain sequence. This clonotype was recorded a few times. Its binding antigen is unknown. No much larger clone is present one base from it, and per-base qualities are unavailable. The TCR beta CDR3 regions were amplified from the RNA transcripts. For the first round of RT-PCR on the TCR CDR3, the HTBI primer set was used together with the Qiagen OneStep RT-PCR kit. A second multiplex PCR round built the libraries, followed by size selection and purification. Libraries were sequenced paired-end with 100 bp reads on an Illumina HiSeq2000. The study's own analysis went as follows. Raw data were processed with SOAPnuke, discarding reads with adapters, uncalled bases, mean Phred below 15, or no exact constant-primer or identifier match. High-quality paired reads were merged with COPE v1.2.5, and unique nucleotide sequences were defined as clonotypes. MiTCR v1.1 was used to align clonotypes to the IMGT TRBV, TRBD and TRBJ reference segments. Analysis was restricted to V-J combinations with a frequency above 0.0001, which covered roughly 99% of repertoires. A TCS score was defined as the ratio of F50 (clonal expansion) to E x V (chaos), with BLOSUM62-based TCRdist applied between CDR3 peptides within each V-J. Welch's t-statistics and random forest reduced fewer than 600 V-J features to under 15, which were used in a naive Bayes classifier (R e1071). The Morisita-Horn index was used to measure how similar the thyroid and blood repertoires were. TCRdb reran the public reads through fastp at Q25 and MiXCR, keeping productive beta chains. Duplicate CDR3 protein sequences are folded into a single record with the most common DNA and genes. The V and J calls shown here were made by TCRdb, not taken from the authors' results. The sample table lists around 620,000 distinct CDR3 sequences, 40% to 55% of them with a count of one. Clones ranked in the top ten supply about 20% of the sample.

Trimming removed 2 bases from V and 3 bases from J; the gene matches leave 26 bases unexplained. Taken from cysteine to phenylalanine, the CDR3 has 22 residues. This entry keeps only the CDR3 DNA: 66 bases, framed from base 1. Via the germline V gene, CDR1 is MGHDK and CDR2 SYGVNS. Patients with uncontrolled infections, other autoimmune diseases, pregnancy or lactation were excluded. Diagnoses were established on the basis of clinical symptoms, serum thyroxine and TRAb, thyroid ultrasound, and orbital computed tomography. Total RNA was extracted with Trizol reagent, and quality was checked on an Agilent 2100 Bioanalyzer. The sample comes from a study of T cells in Graves' hyperthyroidism and ophthalmopathy (dated by TCRdb to about 2019). Regarding the research as a whole: A discovery cohort of roughly 96 patients, 43 with Graves' ophthalmopathy and 57 with stable Graves' hyperthyroidism, was used to find distinguishing TCR V-J signatures. An independent validation cohort of 18 to 20 hyperthyroidism patients and 17 patients who later progressed to ophthalmopathy tested prospective prediction of ophthalmopathy. The roughly 94 discovery patients were randomly divided into training and test sets at a 7:3 ratio. Thyroid tissue and blood T-cell repertoires from over 5 Graves' hyperthyroidism patients were also compared in the study. Once sampling was done, hyperthyroidism patients were given methimazole at a starting dose of 30 mg daily, whereas ophthalmopathy patients were given high-dose intravenous methylprednisolone. The paper describes TCR Vbeta CDR3 sequencing of 135 peripheral blood samples, made up of fewer than 50 ophthalmopathy patients, more than 70 hyperthyroidism patients and some 17 progressor patients. Results and caveats for the whole study, not just this receptor: A model built on a 13 V-J signature distinguished ophthalmopathy from stable hyperthyroidism, reaching around 87% sensitivity and about 81% specificity in cross-validation and 80%/75% in testing. In validation, the model predicted progression to ophthalmopathy a median of about 6.5 months before onset, with approximately 70% sensitivity and more than 72% specificity. Most expanded thyroid clonotypes (frequency above 0.001) were also detected in blood, suggesting blood repertoires may reflect thyroid immune responses. No statistical method was used to set the sample size in advance, and investigators knew the group allocation.

Sequencing was performed on peripheral blood or thyroid tissue (not recorded which). The rearranged chain carries TRBV25-1 and TRBJ1-2; 8 of the junction bases match TRBD1. This clonotype originated in an adult woman with Graves' disease, either hyperthyroidism or ophthalmopathy (not recorded which). DNA sequence: TGTGCCAGCAGTGAAGGGGTTTCGGCAAGGACAGGGAAGGAACGGAGAGACTATGGCTACACCTTC. This sequence encodes CASSEGVSARTGKERRDYGYTF.